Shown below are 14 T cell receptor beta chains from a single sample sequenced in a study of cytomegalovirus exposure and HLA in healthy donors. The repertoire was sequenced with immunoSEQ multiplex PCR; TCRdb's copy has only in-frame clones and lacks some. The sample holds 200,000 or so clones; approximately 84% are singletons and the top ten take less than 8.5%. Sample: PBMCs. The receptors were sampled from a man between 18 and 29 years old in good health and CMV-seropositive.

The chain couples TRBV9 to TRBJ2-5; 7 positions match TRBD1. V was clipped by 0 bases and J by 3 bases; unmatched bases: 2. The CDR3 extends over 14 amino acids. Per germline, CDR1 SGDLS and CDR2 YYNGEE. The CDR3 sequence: CASSVGTGEETQYF. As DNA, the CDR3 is TGTGCCAGCAGCGTAGGTACAGGGGAAGAGACCCAGTACTTC.

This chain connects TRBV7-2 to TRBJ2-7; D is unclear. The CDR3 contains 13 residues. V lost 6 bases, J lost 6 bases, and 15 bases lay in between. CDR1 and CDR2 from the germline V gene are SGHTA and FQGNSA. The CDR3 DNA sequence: TGTGCCAGCAGTTCGCCCCACCGTAGCGAGCAGTACTTC. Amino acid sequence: CASSSPHRSEQYF.

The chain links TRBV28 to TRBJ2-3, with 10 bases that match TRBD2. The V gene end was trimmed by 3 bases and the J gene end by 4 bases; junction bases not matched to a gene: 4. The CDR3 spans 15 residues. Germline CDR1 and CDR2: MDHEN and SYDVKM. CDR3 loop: CASSFLAGDADTQYF. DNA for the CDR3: TGTGCCAGCAGTTTTCTAGCGGGAGACGCAGATACGCAGTATTTT. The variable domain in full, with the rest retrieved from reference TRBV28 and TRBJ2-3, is DVKVTQSSRYLVKRTGEKVFLECVQDMDHENMFWYRQDPGLGLRLIYFSYDVKMKEKGDIPEGYSVSREKKERFSLILESASTNQTSMYLCASSFLAGDADTQYFGPGTRLTVL.

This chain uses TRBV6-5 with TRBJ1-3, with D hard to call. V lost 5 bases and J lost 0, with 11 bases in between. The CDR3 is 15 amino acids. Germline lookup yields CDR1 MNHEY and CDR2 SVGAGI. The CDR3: CASSGVTASGNTIYF. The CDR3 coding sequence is TGTGCCAGCAGTGGAGTAACTGCCTCTGGAAACACCATATATTTT.

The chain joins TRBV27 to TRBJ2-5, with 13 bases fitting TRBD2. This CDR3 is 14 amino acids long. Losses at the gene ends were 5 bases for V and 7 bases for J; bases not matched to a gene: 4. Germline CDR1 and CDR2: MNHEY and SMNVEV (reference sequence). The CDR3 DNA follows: TGTGCCAGCAGTCCCGGACTAGCGGGAGTGACCCAGTACTTC. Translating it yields CASSPGLAGVTQYF.

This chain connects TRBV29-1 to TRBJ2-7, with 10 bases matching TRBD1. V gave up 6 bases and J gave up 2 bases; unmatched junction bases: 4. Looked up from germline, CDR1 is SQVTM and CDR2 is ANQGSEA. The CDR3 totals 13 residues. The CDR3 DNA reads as TGCAGCGTCGGGACAGGGGAAACCTACGAGCAGTACTTC. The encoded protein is CSVGTGETYEQYF.

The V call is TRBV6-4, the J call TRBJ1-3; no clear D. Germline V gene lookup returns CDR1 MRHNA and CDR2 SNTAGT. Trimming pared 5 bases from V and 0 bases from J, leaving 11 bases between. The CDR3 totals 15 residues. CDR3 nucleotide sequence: TGTGCCAGCAGTAAGATAGCCCACTCTGGAAACACCATATATTTT. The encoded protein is CASSKIAHSGNTIYF.

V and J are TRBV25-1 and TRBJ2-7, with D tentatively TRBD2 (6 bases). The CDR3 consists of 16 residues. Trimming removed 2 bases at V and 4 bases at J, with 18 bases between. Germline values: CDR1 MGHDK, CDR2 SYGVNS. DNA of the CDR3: TGTGCCAGCAGTGAAATAGGGGTAGCGGAACCTTACGAGCAGTACTTC. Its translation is CASSEIGVAEPYEQYF.

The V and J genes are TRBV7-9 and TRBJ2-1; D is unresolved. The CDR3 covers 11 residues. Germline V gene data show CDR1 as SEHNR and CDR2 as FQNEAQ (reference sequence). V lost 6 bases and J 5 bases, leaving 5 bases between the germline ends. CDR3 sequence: CASRGDNEQFF. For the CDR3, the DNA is TGTGCCAGCAGAGGAGACAATGAGCAGTTCTTC.

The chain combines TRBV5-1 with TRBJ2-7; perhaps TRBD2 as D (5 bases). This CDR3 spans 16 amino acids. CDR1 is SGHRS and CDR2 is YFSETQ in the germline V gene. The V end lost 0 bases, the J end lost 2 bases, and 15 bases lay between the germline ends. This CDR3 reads CASSLASKAAAYEQYF. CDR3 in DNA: TGCGCCAGCAGCTTGGCAAGCAAAGCGGCAGCCTACGAGCAGTACTTC.

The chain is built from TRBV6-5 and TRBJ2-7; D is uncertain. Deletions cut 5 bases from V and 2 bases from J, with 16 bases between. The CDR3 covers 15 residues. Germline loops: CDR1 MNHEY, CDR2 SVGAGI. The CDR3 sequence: CASSARLETPYEQYF. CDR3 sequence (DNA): TGTGCCAGCAGTGCCAGATTGGAGACCCCCTACGAGCAGTACTTC.

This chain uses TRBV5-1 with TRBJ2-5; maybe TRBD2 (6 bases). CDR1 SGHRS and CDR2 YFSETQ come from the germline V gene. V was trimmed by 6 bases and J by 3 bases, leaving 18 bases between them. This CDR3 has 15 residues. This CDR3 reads CASKSPGTYEETQYF. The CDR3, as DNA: TGCGCCAGCAAATCCCCCGGGACTTACGAAGAGACCCAGTACTTC.

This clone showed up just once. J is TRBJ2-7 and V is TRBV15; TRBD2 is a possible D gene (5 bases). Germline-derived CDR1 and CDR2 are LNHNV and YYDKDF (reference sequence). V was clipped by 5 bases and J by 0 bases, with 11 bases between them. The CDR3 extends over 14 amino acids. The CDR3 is CATSSSGISYEQYF. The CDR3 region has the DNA TGTGCCACCAGCTCCAGCGGTATCTCCTACGAGCAGTACTTC.

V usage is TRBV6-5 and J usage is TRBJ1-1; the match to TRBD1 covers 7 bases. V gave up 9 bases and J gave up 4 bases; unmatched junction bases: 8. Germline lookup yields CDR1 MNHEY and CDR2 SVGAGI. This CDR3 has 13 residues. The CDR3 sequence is CASNRGTGTEAFF. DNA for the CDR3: TGTGCCAGTAACAGGGGTACGGGCACTGAAGCTTTCTTT.